These T cell receptor beta chains were read from a single sample in a study of Graves' ophthalmopathy and Graves' hyperthyroidism. TCRdb itself ran the multiplex PCR reads through MiXCR, one entry per CDR3 protein. Found here are 600,000 to 650,000 distinct CDR3 sequences, 22% of them singletons; the top ten hold 7.1%. Sequencing used peripheral blood. The receptor set was obtained from a woman younger than 30 with stable Graves' hyperthyroidism. Some clones in this sample may be carry-over from other donors' samples. The CDR3 runs from the conserved cysteine through the conserved F or W. D genes are given only for firm matches. Only some rows state a clone size, as once, few, many or a class for expanded clones.

clone size	D gene	V gene	J gene	CDR3 DNA	CDR3 protein
many	TRBD2	TRBV6-5	TRBJ2-5	TGTGCCAGCAGTTACTCAGGAGCGGGAGAAGAGACCCAGTACTTC	CASSYSGAGEETQYF
few	NA	TRBV6-1	TRBJ2-7	TGTGCCAGTGCTTCTTGGACAGGAGCGGGGGAGCAGTACTTC	CASASWTGAGEQYF
many	TRBD2	TRBV25-1	TRBJ2-5	TGTGCCAGCAGTGATCAGACTAGCGTCTGGGAGACCCAGTACTTC	CASSDQTSVWETQYF
many	TRBD2	TRBV11-2	TRBJ2-5	TGTGCCAGCAGCACGGGACTAGCGGGAGAGGGAGAGAGCCCAGAGACCCAGTACTTC	CASSTGLAGEGESPETQYF
many	NA	TRBV6-1	TRBJ1-1	TGTGCCAGCAGGCCCCCTCAGGGGCTAAACACTGAAGCTTTCTTT	CASRPPQGLNTEAFF
many	TRBD2	TRBV2	TRBJ2-7	TGTGCCAGCAGCCCGGGACTAGCCTCATCCGAGCAGTACTTC	CASSPGLASSEQYF
many	TRBD2	TRBV28	TRBJ2-7	TGTGCCAGCAGTCCCGGCGGGACTAGCTACGAGCAGTACTTC	CASSPGGTSYEQYF
many	NA	TRBV2	TRBJ1-1	TGTGCCAGCAGAGAACCCCCACGGGGGATCCTGAACACTGAAGCTTTCTTT	CASREPPRGILNTEAFF
NA	NA	TRBV3-1	TRBJ2-5	TGTGCCAGCAGCCAAGATCAGGTGGGGTGGAAAGAGACCCAGTACTTC	CASSQDQVGWKETQYF
few	NA	TRBV6-1	TRBJ1-3	TGTGCCAGCAGTCCTGCCCCGAGGAACACCATATATTTT	CASSPAPRNTIYF
NA	TRBD1	TRBV29-1	TRBJ1-1	TGCAGCGTTGTCAGGGGGCGAGGAACTGAAGCTTTCTTT	CSVVRGRGTEAFF
many	NA	TRBV27	TRBJ2-7	TGTGCCAGCAGTTTATCACACAGCCTCTACGAGCAGTACTTC	CASSLSHSLYEQYF
NA	TRBD2	TRBV20-1	TRBJ2-4	TGCAGTGCTAGAGATCTCTGGGGGCTAGCGGGAGGGCCTGGAACCAAAAACATTCAGTACTTC	CSARDLWGLAGGPGTKNIQYF
NA	TRBD1	TRBV6-5	TRBJ1-6	TGTGCCAGCAGTTACGGCTACGGGGGGCAGGGGGCGAATTCACCCCTCCACTTT	CASSYGYGGQGANSPLHF
many	NA	TRBV5-1	TRBJ1-5	TGCGCCAGCAGCTTGGAATCAGGGGACCAGCCCCAGCATTTT	CASSLESGDQPQHF
many	NA	TRBV15	TRBJ1-1	TGTGCCACCACCCCTTGGGGCCCGGGAATGAACACTGAAGCTTTCTTT	CATTPWGPGMNTEAFF
NA	NA	TRBV4-1	TRBJ1-1	TGCGCCAGCAGCCAAGGAAGTTTGGGGGAGAACACTGAAGCTTTCTTT	CASSQGSLGENTEAFF
few	TRBD1	TRBV11-2	TRBJ2-5	TGTGCCAGCAGACCCTTACAGGGGTCCCAAGAGACCCAGTACTTC	CASRPLQGSQETQYF
few	NA	TRBV28	TRBJ1-1	TGTGCCAGCAGTCGATCGATTTGGGACACTGAAGCTTTCTTT	CASSRSIWDTEAFF
NA	TRBD2	TRBV6-2/TRBV6-3	TRBJ2-7	TGTGCCAGCCAACCTTCGGGAGGTGTCCCCTACGAGCAGTACTTC	CASQPSGGVPYEQYF
NA	NA	TRBV12-3/TRBV12-4	TRBJ2-7	TGTGCCAGCAAATGGGACATTCTGGGGGAGCAGTACTTC	CASKWDILGEQYF
many	NA	TRBV2	TRBJ2-7	TGTGCCAGCAGGGTGGCGGACTACGAGCAGTACTTC	CASRVADYEQYF
many	NA	TRBV7-3	TRBJ2-7	TGTGCCAGCAGTACGACCGGGACCTCCTACGAGCAGTACTTC	CASSTTGTSYEQYF
many	NA	TRBV7-9	TRBJ1-5	TGTGCCAGCAGTTTAGGGTGGGGCAATCAGCCCCAGCATTTT	CASSLGWGNQPQHF
many	NA	TRBV28	TRBJ2-7	TGTGCCAGCAGTTTCAGTCTAGCAGCTCGTCACGAGCAGTACTTC	CASSFSLAARHEQYF
few	NA	TRBV12-3/TRBV12-4	TRBJ1-1	TGTGCCAGCAGTGGGAGGACAGCGATGAACACTGAAGCTTTCTTT	CASSGRTAMNTEAFF
few	NA	TRBV30	TRBJ1-1	TGTGCCTGGAGTGACCCACAGGGTTTATCTGAAGCTTTCTTT	CAWSDPQGLSEAFF
many	TRBD1	TRBV11-2	TRBJ2-7	TGTGCCAGCAGCCGTACGGGACAGGGTTACGAGCAGTACTTC	CASSRTGQGYEQYF
many	NA	TRBV16	TRBJ2-5	TGTGCCAGCAGCCAATCGGTCGGGGGCCAAGAGACCCAGTACTTC	CASSQSVGGQETQYF
many	TRBD1	TRBV12-3/TRBV12-4	TRBJ1-2	TGTGCCAGCAGTGTTGCCGGGACAGGGCACGGCTACACCTTC	CASSVAGTGHGYTF
many	NA	TRBV19	TRBJ1-2	TGTGCCAGTAGTATTACTGGGTATTCGGGCAATGGCTACACCTTC	CASSITGYSGNGYTF
many	TRBD1	TRBV6-1	TRBJ2-7	TGTGCCAGCAGTGGTATTGAGACAGGGATCTACGAGCAGTACTTC	CASSGIETGIYEQYF
many	NA	TRBV6-1	TRBJ1-5	TGTGCCAGCAGTGGCGGACAGATCCAGCCCCAGCATTTT	CASSGGQIQPQHF
many	NA	TRBV30	TRBJ1-2	TGTGCCTGGGGGGGATCTAACTATGGCTACACCTTC	CAWGGSNYGYTF
NA	NA	TRBV19	TRBJ1-3	TGTGCCAGTAGGGCCCGAGGGGCCGGAAACACCATATATTTT	CASRARGAGNTIYF
NA	NA	TRBV27	TRBJ2-1	TGTGCCAGCAGTTTATTCCGGCTAGCGAGCTCCTACAATGAGCAGTTCTTC	CASSLFRLASSYNEQFF
many	TRBD1	TRBV19	TRBJ2-7	TGTGCCAGTAGTATGGGACAGGGCTACTACGAGCAGTACTTC	CASSMGQGYYEQYF
NA	NA	TRBV12-3/TRBV12-4	TRBJ1-3	TGTGCCAGCCGCGGGAGTAGGACTGGAAACACCATATATTTT	CASRGSRTGNTIYF
many	NA	TRBV29-1	TRBJ1-1	TGCAGCGGAGACGCAACTCCAAATGAAGCTTTCTTT	CSGDATPNEAFF
few	TRBD1	TRBV7-9	TRBJ2-2	TGTGCCAGCAGCCCACCGGACAGGCCCGTGGAGCTGTTTTTT	CASSPPDRPVELFF